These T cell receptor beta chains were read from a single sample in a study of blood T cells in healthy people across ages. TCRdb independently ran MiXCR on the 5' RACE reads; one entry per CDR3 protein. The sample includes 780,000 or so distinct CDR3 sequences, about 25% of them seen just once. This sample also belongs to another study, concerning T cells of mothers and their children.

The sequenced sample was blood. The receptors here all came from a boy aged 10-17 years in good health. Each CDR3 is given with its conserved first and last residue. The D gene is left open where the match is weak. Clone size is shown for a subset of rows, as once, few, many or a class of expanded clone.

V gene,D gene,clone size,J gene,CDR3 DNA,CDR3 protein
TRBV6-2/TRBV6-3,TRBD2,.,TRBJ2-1,TGTGCCAGCAGCCCCCAAGGACTAGCGGGAGTACATGAGCAGTTCTTC,CASSPQGLAGVHEQFF
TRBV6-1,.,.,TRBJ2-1,TGTGCCAGCAGTGAAGCGGCATCCAATGAGCAGTTCTTC,CASSEAASNEQFF
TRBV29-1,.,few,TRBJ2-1,TGCAGCGTTGGTTTACAGGGTTTGGGCTACAATGAGCAGTTCTTC,CSVGLQGLGYNEQFF
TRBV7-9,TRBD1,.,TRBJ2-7,TGTGCCAGCAGCTTACATCGGGACAGGGCATTTGAGCAGTACTTC,CASSLHRDRAFEQYF
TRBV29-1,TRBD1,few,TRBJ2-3,TGCAGCGTCAACCGACAGGGATCGACAGATACGCAGTATTTT,CSVNRQGSTDTQYF
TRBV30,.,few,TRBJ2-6,TGTGCCTGGAGTGAGGGGTTGGGGGCCAACGTCCTGACTTTC,CAWSEGLGANVLTF
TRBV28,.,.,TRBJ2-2,TGTGCCAGCAGTTTGCGGCCCTCCGGGGAGCTGTTTTTT,CASSLRPSGELFF
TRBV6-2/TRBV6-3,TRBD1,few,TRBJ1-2,TGTGCCAGCAGTAACTCGGGACAGGGGATGCATGGCTACACCTTC,CASSNSGQGMHGYTF
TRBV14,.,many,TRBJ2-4,TGTGCCAGCAGCGCCCTTGGTAGCATTCAGTACTTC,CASSALGSIQYF
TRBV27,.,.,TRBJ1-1,TGTGCCAGCAGTCTTACCAGGAAGGCCACGAACACTGAAGCTTTCTTT,CASSLTRKATNTEAFF
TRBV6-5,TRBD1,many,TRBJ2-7,TGTGCCAGCAGTTCCGACAGGGAGTCCTACGAGCAGTACTTC,CASSSDRESYEQYF
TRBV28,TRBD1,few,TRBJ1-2,TGTGCCAGCAGTTTAACCCCCGGACAGGGCTATGGCTACACCTTC,CASSLTPGQGYGYTF
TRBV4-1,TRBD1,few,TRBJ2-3,TGCGCCAGCAGCCAAGTCCCGGGACAGGGTGGCGCAGATACGCAGTATTTT,CASSQVPGQGGADTQYF
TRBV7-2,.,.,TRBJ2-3,TGTGCCAGCAGGTTCGGGAGCATAGATACGCAGTATTTT,CASRFGSIDTQYF
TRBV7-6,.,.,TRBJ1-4,TGTGCCAGTGCGGCGCGCTTCGGGGAAAAACTGTTTTTT,CASAARFGEKLFF
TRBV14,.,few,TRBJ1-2,TGTGCCAGCAGCCAAGAGTACGGACAGTTTGACTATGGCTACACCTTC,CASSQEYGQFDYGYTF
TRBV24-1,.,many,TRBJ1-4,TGTGCCACCAGTGATCAACAGGGACCTAATGAAAAACTGTTTTTT,CATSDQQGPNEKLFF
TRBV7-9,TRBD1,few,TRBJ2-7,TGTGCCAGCAGCCCGCAAGCCGGGACAGGGACCTACGAGCAGTACTTC,CASSPQAGTGTYEQYF
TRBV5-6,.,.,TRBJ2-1,TGTGCCAGCAGCCCGCCCGGGCAACAGGGGGAGGGGAGCTTTTACAATGAGCAGTTCTTC,CASSPPGQQGEGSFYNEQFF
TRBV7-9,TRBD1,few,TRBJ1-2,TGTGCCAGCAGCCCCGTGGGACAGACCTTCTATGGCTACACCTTC,CASSPVGQTFYGYTF
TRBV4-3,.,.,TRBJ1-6,TGCGCCAGCAGCCAAGCGCCCAACCTAAATTCACCCCTCCACTTT,CASSQAPNLNSPLHF
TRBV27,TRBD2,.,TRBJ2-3,TGTGCCAGCAGTTTATCTGGTAGCGGGAGTAGGAGTCACACGCAGTATTTT,CASSLSGSGSRSHTQYF
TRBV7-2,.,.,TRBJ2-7,TGTGCCAGCAATGGGGGGAGCTCCTACGAGCAGTACTTC,CASNGGSSYEQYF
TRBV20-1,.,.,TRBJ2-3,TGCAGTGGAGGGTTAGGTACAAGCACAGATACGCAGTATTTT,CSGGLGTSTDTQYF
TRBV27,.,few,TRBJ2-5,TGTGCCAGCAGTTTATCGGGCTGGGGGCAGTACTTC,CASSLSGWGQYF
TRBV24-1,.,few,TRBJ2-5,TGTGCCACCAGTGATTTAAACCAGGCGGGGACCCAGTACTTC,CATSDLNQAGTQYF
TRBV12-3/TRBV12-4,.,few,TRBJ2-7,TGTGCCAGCAGTTTAGCGAGCCCAGCGGCGAGCTCCTACGAGCAGTACTTC,CASSLASPAASSYEQYF
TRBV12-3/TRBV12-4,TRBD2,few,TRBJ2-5,TGTGCCAGCGTTATGGCGGGGGGGATCGAAGAGACCCAGTACTTC,CASVMAGGIEETQYF
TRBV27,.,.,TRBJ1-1,TGTGCCAGCAGTTACACGGTGAACACTGAAGCTTTCTTT,CASSYTVNTEAFF
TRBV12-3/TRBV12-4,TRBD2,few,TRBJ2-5,TGTGCCAGCAGTTTTAGCGATGTGGGGAGGGCCCAAGAGACCCAGTACTTC,CASSFSDVGRAQETQYF
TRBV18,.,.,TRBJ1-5,TGTGCCAGCTCACAAGACAGGAATTTCAATCAGCCCCAGCATTTT,CASSQDRNFNQPQHF
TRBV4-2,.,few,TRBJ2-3,TGTGCCAGCAGCCAAGAGCTAACAGATACGCAGTATTTT,CASSQELTDTQYF
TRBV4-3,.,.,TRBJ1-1,TGCGCCAGCAGCCAAGTGCTAGGGGACACTGAAGCTTTCTTT,CASSQVLGDTEAFF
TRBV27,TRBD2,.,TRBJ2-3,TGTGCCAGCAGTTTGACTAGCGGGACGGCCATCGCGTCAGATACGCAGTATTTT,CASSLTSGTAIASDTQYF
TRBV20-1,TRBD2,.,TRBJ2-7,TGCAGTGCTAGAGATATAGCGGGAGTTTCGTACGAGCAGTACTTC,CSARDIAGVSYEQYF
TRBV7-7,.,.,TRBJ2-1,TGTGCTAGCAGCCAACCAGGGTACTCCTACAATGAGCAGTTCTTC,CASSQPGYSYNEQFF
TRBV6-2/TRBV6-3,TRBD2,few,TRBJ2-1,TGTGCCAGCAGTTTTGGTAGCGGGGGGTACAATGAGCAGTTCTTC,CASSFGSGGYNEQFF
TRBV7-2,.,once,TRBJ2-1,TGTGCCAGCAGCTTAGCGGGGGGGGCACACAATGAGCAGTTCTTC,CASSLAGGAHNEQFF
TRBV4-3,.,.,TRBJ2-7,TGCGCCAGCAGCCAAGACCTGGACCCGACGAAACCCTACGAGCAGTACTTC,CASSQDLDPTKPYEQYF
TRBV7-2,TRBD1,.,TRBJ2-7,TGTGCCAGCCTACAGGGGGCGGGGATGTACGAGCAGTACTTC,CASLQGAGMYEQYF
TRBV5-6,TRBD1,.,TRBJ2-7,TGTGCCAGCAGCTTCTCTCTGGGGGCAGGGGGCCACTACGAGCAGTACTTC,CASSFSLGAGGHYEQYF
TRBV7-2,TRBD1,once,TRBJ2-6,TGTGCCAGCAGCAAAGGGGGGACAGGGTCTGGCGTCCTGACTTTC,CASSKGGTGSGVLTF
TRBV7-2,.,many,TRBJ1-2,TGTGCCAGCAGTTTGGTGGGGGGCGGCTACACCTTC,CASSLVGGGYTF